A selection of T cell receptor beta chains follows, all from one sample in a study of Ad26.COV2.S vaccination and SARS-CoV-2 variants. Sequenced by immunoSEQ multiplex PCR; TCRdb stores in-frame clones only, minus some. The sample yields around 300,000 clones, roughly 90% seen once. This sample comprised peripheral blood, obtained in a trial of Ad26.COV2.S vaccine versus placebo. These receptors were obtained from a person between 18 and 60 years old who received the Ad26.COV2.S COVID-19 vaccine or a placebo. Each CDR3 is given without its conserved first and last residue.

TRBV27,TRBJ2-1,ASSLGYRVSTDEQF
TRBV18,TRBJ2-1,ASSKLAGRNEQF
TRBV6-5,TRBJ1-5,ASQRGGNQPQH
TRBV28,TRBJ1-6,ASSSAGTGNSPLH
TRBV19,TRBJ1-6,ASSTTGSSVNSPLH
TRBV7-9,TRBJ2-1,ASSLAQTSGWYEQF
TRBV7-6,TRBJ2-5,ASSRLTTQETQY
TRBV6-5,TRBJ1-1,ASSRGFGFTEAF
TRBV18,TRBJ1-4,ASSPRGTVSTNEKLF
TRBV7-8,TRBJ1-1,ASSLARTGRVNTEAF